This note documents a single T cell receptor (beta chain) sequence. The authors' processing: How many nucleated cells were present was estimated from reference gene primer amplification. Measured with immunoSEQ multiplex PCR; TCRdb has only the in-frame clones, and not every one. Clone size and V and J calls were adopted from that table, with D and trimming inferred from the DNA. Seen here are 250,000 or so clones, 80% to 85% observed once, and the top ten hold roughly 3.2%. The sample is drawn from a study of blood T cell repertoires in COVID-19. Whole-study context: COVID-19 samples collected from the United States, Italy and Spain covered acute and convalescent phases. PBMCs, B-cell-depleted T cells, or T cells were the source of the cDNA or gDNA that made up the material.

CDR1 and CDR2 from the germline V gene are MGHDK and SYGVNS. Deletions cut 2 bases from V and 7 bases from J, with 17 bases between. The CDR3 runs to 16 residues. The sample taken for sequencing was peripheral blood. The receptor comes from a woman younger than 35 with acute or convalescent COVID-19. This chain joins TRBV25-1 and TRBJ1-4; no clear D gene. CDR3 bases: TGTGCCAGCAGTGAAGTAGGACTACTGAGTGGTGAAAAACTGTTTTTT. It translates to CASSEVGLLSGEKLFF.